The 6 T cell receptor beta chains listed next were all sequenced from one sample in a study of T cell responses to AZD1222 COVID-19 vaccine. TCRdb's copy holds only in-frame clones and misses some; the assay was immunoSEQ multiplex PCR. The table has 90,000 to 150,000 clones, about 90% seen once. The sample consisted of peripheral blood, taken on day 0 of AZD1222 vaccination. The receptors were gathered from an adult in good health.

The genes are TRBV5-1 and TRBJ1-1; TRBD1 aligns across 7 bases. This CDR3 comprises 14 residues. Losses at the gene ends were 1 base for V and 5 bases for J; bases not matched to a gene: 5. CDR1 is SGHRS, CDR2 YFSETQ, per germline. DNA of the CDR3: TGCGCCAGCAGCTTGCAGGGGGTCCGGACTGAAGCTTTCTTT. Its translation is CASSLQGVRTEAFF.

V is TRBV11-2 and J is TRBJ2-1, with 8 positions matching TRBD2. J gave up 5 bases and V 1 base, and 13 bases lay outside the gene matches. The CDR3 contains 18 residues. The germline gives CDR1 SGHAT, CDR2 FQNNGV. CDR3 bases: TGTGCCAGCAGCTTAGCTCTAGCGGGCAGACTAGCTGACAATGAGCAGTTCTTC. Translating it yields CASSLALAGRLADNEQFF.

This chain connects TRBV9 to TRBJ1-2, with unresolved D. CDR1 and CDR2 (germline): SGDLS, YYNGEE. Trimming removed 2 bases at V and 7 bases at J, with 15 bases between. The CDR3 runs 14 residues. The CDR3 protein is CASSVSIGLGGYTF. DNA of the CDR3: TGTGCCAGCAGCGTTAGCATCGGTTTGGGTGGCTACACCTTC.

CDR3: CASSVKKGGWNTGELFF. CDR3 DNA: TGTGCCAGCAGCGTAAAAAAAGGAGGTTGGAACACCGGGGAGCTGTTTTTT. The chain links TRBV9 to TRBJ2-2; D is perhaps TRBD2 (5 bases). There are 17 residues in the CDR3. Germline lookup yields CDR1 SGDLS and CDR2 YYNGEE. V lost 1 base to trimming and J lost 1 base, with 14 bases between them.

The chain employs TRBV19 and TRBJ2-1, with D possibly called TRBD1 or TRBD2 (5 bases each). The V gene lost 0 bases and the J gene lost 12 bases, with 6 bases spanning the gap. The CDR3 consists of 11 residues. Germline assignment: CDR1 LNHDA and CDR2 SQIVND (reference sequence). CDR3 protein: CASSIERGQFF. Here the CDR3 DNA reads TGTGCCAGTAGTATAGAGAGGGGGCAGTTCTTC.

The genes are TRBV6-5 and TRBJ1-2; D remains unclear. This CDR3 is built from 15 residues. Between the trimmed V and J ends, which lost 8 bases and 7 bases, there was a span of 23 bases. Germline V gene lookup returns CDR1 MNHEY and CDR2 SVGAGI. CDR3 in DNA: TGTGCCAGCCGCAACCCGGAGACCGCACTGAGTGGCTACACCTTC. Residues: CASRNPETALSGYTF.